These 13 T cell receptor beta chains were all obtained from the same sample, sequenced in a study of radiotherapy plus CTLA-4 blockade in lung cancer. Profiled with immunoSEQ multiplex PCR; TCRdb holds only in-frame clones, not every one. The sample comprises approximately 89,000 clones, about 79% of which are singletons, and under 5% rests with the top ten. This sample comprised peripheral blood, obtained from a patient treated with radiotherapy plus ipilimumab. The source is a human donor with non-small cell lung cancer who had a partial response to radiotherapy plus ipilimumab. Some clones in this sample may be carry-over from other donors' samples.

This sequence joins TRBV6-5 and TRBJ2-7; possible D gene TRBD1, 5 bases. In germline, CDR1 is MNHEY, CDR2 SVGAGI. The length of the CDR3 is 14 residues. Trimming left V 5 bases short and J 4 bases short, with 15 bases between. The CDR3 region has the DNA TGTGCCAGCAGTAACAACCGCGACAGATACGAGCAGTACTTC. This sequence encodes CASSNNRDRYEQYF.

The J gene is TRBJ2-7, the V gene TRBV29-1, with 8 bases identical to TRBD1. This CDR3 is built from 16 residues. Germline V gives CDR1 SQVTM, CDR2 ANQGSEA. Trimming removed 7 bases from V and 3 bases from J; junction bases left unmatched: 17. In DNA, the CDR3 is TGCAGCGCCACTGTGGGGTCAGGGGGCCCCATCTACGAGCAGTACTTC. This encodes CSATVGSGGPIYEQYF.

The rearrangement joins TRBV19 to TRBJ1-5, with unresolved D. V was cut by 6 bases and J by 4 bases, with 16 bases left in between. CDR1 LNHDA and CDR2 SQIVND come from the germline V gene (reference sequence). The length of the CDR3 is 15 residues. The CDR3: CASRSTARENQPQHF. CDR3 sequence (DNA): TGTGCCAGTAGGAGTACAGCGAGGGAGAATCAGCCCCAGCATTTT.

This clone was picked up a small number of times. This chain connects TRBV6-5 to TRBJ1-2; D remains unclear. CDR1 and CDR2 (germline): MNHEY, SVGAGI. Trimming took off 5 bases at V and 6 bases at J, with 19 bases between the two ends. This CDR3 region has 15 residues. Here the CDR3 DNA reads TGTGCCAGCAGTACATACTCTACTACAGCGGATGGCTACACCTTC. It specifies CASSTYSTTADGYTF.

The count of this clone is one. CDR3 sequence (DNA): TGTGCCAGCAGCATAAACCCTAGCGGGGGGGCCTACGAGCAGTACTTC. Amino acids: CASSINPSGGAYEQYF. The gene calls are TRBV7-2 and TRBJ2-7, with TRBD2 matching 12 bases. This CDR3 region has 16 residues. V shed 5 bases and J 2 bases; nucleotides not matched to a gene: 7. Germline assignment: CDR1 SGHTA and CDR2 FQGNSA.

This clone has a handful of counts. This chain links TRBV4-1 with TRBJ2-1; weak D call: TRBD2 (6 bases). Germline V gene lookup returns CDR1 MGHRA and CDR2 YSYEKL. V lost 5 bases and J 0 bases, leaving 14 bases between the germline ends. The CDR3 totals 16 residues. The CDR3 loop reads CASSVAEGSSYNEQFF. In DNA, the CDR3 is TGCGCCAGCAGCGTCGCGGAGGGGAGCTCCTACAATGAGCAGTTCTTC.

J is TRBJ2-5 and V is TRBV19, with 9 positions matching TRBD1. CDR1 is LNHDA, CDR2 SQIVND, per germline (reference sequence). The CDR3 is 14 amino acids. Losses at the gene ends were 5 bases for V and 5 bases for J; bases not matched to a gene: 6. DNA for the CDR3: TGTGCCAGTAGTCTGACAGGGGGAGGGGAGACCCAGTACTTC. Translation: CASSLTGGGETQYF.

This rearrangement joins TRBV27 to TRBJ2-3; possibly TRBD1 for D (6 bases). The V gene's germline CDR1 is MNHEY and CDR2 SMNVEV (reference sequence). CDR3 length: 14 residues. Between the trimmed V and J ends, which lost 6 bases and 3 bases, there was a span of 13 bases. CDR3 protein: CASRTPGVTDTQYF. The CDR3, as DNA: TGTGCCAGCAGAACTCCAGGGGTAACAGATACGCAGTATTTT.

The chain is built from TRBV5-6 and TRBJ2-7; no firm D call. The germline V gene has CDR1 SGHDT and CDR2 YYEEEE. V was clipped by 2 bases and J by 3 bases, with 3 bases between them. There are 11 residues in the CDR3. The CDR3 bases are TGTGCCAGCAGCTTATACTACGAGCAGTACTTC. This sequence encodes CASSLYYEQYF.

The CDR3 loop is CASSLGGTGGGEQYF. DNA for the CDR3: TGTGCCAGCAGCTTAGGCGGGACAGGGGGCGGCGAGCAGTACTTC. V gene TRBV7-2 combines with J gene TRBJ2-7, with TRBD1 matching 12 bases. In germline, CDR1 is SGHTA, CDR2 FQGNSA. The length of the CDR3 is 15 residues. With 1 base clipped from V and 6 bases from J, the junction kept 4 bases outside the gene matches.

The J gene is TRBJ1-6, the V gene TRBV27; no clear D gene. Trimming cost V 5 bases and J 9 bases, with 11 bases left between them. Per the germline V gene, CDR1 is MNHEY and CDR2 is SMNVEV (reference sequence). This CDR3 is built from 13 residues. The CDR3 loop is CASSPGWVSPLHF. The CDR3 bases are TGTGCCAGCAGTCCCGGGTGGGTTTCACCCCTCCACTTT.

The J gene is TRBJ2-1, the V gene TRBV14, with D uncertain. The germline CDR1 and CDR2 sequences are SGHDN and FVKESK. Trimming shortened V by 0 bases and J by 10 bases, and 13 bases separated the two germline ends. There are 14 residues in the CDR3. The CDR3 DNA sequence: TGTGCCAGCAGCCAAGATCTTACCTCCAGGGAGCAGTTCTTC. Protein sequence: CASSQDLTSREQFF.

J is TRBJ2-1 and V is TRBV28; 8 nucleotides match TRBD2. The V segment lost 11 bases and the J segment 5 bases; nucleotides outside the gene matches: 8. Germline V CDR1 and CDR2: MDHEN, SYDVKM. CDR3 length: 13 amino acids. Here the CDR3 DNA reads TGTGCCGCGGGGGGCCTAGGGAACAATGAGCAGTTCTTC. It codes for CAAGGLGNNEQFF.